This record covers a single TCR beta chain. Its antigen is undetermined. One junction end disagrees with the germline gene, perhaps due to a read error. TCRdb analysed the 5' RACE reads with MiXCR anew, one entry per CDR3 protein. This sample yields more than 200,000 distinct CDR3 sequences, of which 20% to 30% are seen a single time; 0.5% to 0.65% belongs to the top ten. Germline values: CDR1 MNHEY, CDR2 SVGAGI. The CDR3 is made up of 11 amino acids. The record originates from a study of CD8 T cells in ankylosing spondylitis. Findings and limits, study-wide: Past studies reported some motif variants in reactive arthritis synovial fluid and blood. The authors reported significant enrichment of disease-linked clones in matched ankylosing spondylitis synovial fluid.

This sequence joins TRBV6-5 and TRBJ2-3; D is ambiguous. The specimen was blood, either unsorted or a sorted T cell fraction (not recorded which). The TCR comes from a male donor with ankylosing spondylitis or in good health (not recorded which). In nucleotides, the CDR3 is TGTCCCAGCAGTTATGGGGATACGCAGTATTTT. Translation gives CPSSYGDTQYF.